The sequence of this T cell receptor (beta chain) was determined in a study of shared clonotypes between healthy human individuals. The CDR3 contains 12 residues. Trimming stripped 6 bases from V and 7 bases from J, with 16 bases between. The germline CDR1 and CDR2 sequences are SQVTM and ANQGSEA. Using immunoSEQ multiplex PCR, the repertoire was profiled, and TCRdb retains in-frame clones only, with some absent. Of 550,000 to 750,000 clones listed, 92% are singletons. CD45RO-negative CD8 cells positively selected for CCR7 made up the naive population, which excluded terminally differentiated effector memory CD45RA+ cells. This clone appeared once.

The chain is built from TRBV29-1 and TRBJ2-7; D may be TRBD1 (5 bases). Input material: naive CD8+ T cells sorted from blood. The TCR comes from a man aged 30 to 39 in good health. CDR3 residues: CSVILSGMEQYF. CDR3 DNA: TGCAGCGTGATACTGTCAGGGATGGAGCAGTACTTC.